The clone carrying this T cell receptor (beta chain) was recorded only once. Antigen: not known. The repertoire was sequenced with immunoSEQ multiplex PCR; TCRdb's copy has only in-frame clones and lacks some. Here the sample spans about 59,000 clones, approximately 68% being singletons. This sample stems from a study of radiotherapy plus CTLA-4 blockade in lung cancer. Study-level background: There were objective responses in over 15% of patients, and approximately 30% had disease control. Points from the study as a whole: Researchers report tumor-derived TCR clones expanding in blood after radiotherapy plus ipilimumab. Response was reportedly best predicted by early blood T cell clone dynamics, with interferon-beta.

Germline V gene sequence: CDR1 SQVTM, CDR2 ANQGSEA. This CDR3 contains 14 residues. Trimming left V 4 bases short and J 9 bases short, with 20 bases between. The sequencing here drew on peripheral blood, taken from a patient treated with radiotherapy plus ipilimumab. The TCR sequence derives from a human donor with non-small cell lung cancer whose response to radiotherapy plus ipilimumab could not be evaluated. V usage is TRBV29-1 and J usage is TRBJ2-3, with a weak D call TRBD2 (6 bases). The chain's CDR3 is CSVVTSQPPYTQYF. As DNA, the CDR3 is TGCAGCGTTGTAACTAGCCAGCCCCCATACACGCAGTATTTT.